This T cell receptor beta chain was identified in a study of blood T cell repertoires in COVID-19. The V segment lost 4 bases and the J segment 8 bases; nucleotides outside the gene matches: 9. There are 14 residues in the CDR3. Germline CDR1 is SGHDN and CDR2 is FVKESK. In the original analysis: The assay estimated nucleated cells by amplifying reference gene primers. TCRdb's copy holds only in-frame clones and misses some; the assay was immunoSEQ multiplex PCR. The V and J calls and clone size are taken from that table; D and trimming were inferred from the DNA. The sample yields a few hundred thousand clones, more than 80% seen once. This clone came up once.

The chain couples TRBV14 to TRBJ1-2; TRBD1 agrees at 8 bases. Sample: peripheral blood. This TCR derives from a woman in her 30s with active or convalescent COVID-19. The CDR3: CASSPFQGAGGYTF. DNA of the CDR3: TGTGCCAGCAGCCCATTTCAGGGGGCCGGAGGCTACACCTTC.